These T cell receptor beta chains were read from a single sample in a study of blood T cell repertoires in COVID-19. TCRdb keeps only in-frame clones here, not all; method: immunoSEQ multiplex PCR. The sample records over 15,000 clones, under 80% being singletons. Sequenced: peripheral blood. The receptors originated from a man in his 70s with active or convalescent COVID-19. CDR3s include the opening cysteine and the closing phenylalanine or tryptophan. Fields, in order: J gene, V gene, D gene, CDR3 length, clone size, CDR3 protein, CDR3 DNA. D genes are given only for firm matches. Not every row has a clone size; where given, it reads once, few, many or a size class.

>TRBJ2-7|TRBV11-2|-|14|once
CASSPGWGRDEQYF
TGTGCCAGCAGCCCCGGATGGGGGCGCGACGAGCAGTACTTC
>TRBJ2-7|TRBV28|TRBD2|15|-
CASSLGGRAFYEQYF
TGTGCCAGCAGCCTGGGGGGGAGGGCATTCTACGAGCAGTACTTC
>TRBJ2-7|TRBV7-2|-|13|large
CASSSWSSYEQYF
TGTGCCAGCAGCTCGTGGAGCTCCTACGAGCAGTACTTC
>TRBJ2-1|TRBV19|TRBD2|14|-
CASSLGGTYNEQFF
TGTGCCAGTAGTTTGGGGGGGACCTACAATGAGCAGTTCTTC
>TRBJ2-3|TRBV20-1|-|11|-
CSAREAGPQYF
TGCAGTGCTAGAGAGGCGGGACCGCAGTATTTT
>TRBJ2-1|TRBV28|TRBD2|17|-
CASTIVAGTSSYNEQFF
TGTGCCAGCACCATTGTAGCGGGGACGAGCTCCTACAATGAGCAGTTCTTC
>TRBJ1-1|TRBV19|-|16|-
CASSIDLGGRGTEAFF
TGTGCCAGTAGTATAGATCTAGGAGGGAGGGGCACTGAAGCTTTCTTT
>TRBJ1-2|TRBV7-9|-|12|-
CASSLDRYGYTF
TGTGCCAGCAGCTTAGACAGATATGGCTACACCTTC
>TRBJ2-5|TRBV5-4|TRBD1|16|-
CASSWGGQGPQETQYF
TGTGCCAGCAGCTGGGGGGGACAGGGCCCACAAGAGACCCAGTACTTC
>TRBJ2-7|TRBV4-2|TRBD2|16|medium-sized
CASSQDIAGASYEQYF
TGTGCCAGCAGCCAAGATATAGCGGGGGCCTCCTACGAGCAGTACTTC
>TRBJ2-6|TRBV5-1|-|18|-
CASSLAGVFLSGANVLTF
TGCGCCAGCAGCTTGGCCGGGGTCTTCCTCTCTGGGGCCAACGTCCTGACTTTC
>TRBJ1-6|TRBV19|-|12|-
CASSQRALPLHF
TGTGCCAGTAGTCAGAGGGCTTTACCCCTCCACTTT
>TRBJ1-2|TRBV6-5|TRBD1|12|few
CASRNRGYGYTF
TGTGCCAGCAGGAACAGGGGCTATGGCTACACCTTC
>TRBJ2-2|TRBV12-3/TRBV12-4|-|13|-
CASSPTGTGELFF
TGTGCCAGCAGTCCTACAGGGACCGGGGAGCTGTTTTTT
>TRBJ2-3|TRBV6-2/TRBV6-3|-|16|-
CASSRGLLMGTDTQYF
TGTGCCAGCAGTAGGGGACTGTTGATGGGCACAGATACGCAGTATTTT
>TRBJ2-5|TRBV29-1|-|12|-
CSVVVQQETQYF
TGCAGCGTTGTAGTACAGCAAGAGACCCAGTACTTC
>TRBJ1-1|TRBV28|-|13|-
CASSLRNGAEAFF
TGTGCCAGCAGTTTAAGGAACGGAGCTGAAGCTTTCTTT
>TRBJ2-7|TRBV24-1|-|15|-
CATSDPRDFDYEQYF
TGTGCCACCAGTGATCCCCGGGACTTCGATTACGAGCAGTACTTC
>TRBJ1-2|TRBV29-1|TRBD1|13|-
CSVEVVGGRGYTF
TGCAGCGTTGAAGTGGTAGGGGGCCGTGGCTACACCTTC
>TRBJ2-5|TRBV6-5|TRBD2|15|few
CASRGLGSTGETQYF
TGTGCCAGCAGGGGACTAGGGAGTACGGGTGAGACCCAGTACTTC
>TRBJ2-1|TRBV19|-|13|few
CASRGRGWHEQFF
TGTGCCAGTAGGGGCAGGGGATGGCATGAGCAGTTCTTC
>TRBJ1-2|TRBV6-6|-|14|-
CASSYSKGQYGYTF
TGTGCCAGCAGTTACTCGAAGGGGCAGTATGGCTACACCTTC
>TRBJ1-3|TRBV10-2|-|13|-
CASGPLSGNTIYF
TGCGCCAGCGGGCCCCTCTCTGGAAACACCATATATTTT
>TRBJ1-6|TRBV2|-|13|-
CASISGGSSPLHF
TGTGCCAGCATAAGCGGGGGGAGTTCACCCCTCCACTTT
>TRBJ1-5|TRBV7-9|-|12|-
CASADRDQPQHF
TGTGCCAGCGCCGACAGAGATCAGCCCCAGCATTTT
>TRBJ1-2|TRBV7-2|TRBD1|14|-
CASSADRGPYGYTF
TGTGCCAGCAGCGCCGACAGGGGCCCCTATGGCTACACCTTC
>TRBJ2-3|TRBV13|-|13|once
CASSLPGADTQYF
TGTGCCAGCAGCTTACCGGGAGCAGATACGCAGTATTTT
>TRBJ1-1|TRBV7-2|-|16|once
CASSSNKRLADTEAFF
TGTGCCAGCAGCTCAAACAAGAGACTTGCCGACACTGAAGCTTTCTTT
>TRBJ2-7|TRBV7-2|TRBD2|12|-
CASKRGAYEQYF
TGTGCCAGCAAGCGGGGGGCCTACGAGCAGTACTTC
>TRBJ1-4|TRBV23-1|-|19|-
CASSPKYSPGPLPNEKLFF
TGCGCCAGCAGCCCCAAGTATTCACCAGGGCCGCTACCCAATGAAAAACTGTTTTTT
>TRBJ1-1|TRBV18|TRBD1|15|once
CASSPRQGIDTEAFF
TGTGCCAGCTCACCGAGACAGGGGATCGACACTGAAGCTTTCTTT
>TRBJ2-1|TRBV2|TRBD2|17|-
CASNPGTSGISYNEQFF
TGTGCCAGCAACCCCGGGACTAGCGGTATCTCCTACAATGAGCAGTTCTTC
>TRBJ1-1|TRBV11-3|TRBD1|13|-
CASSQGVNTEAFF
TGTGCCAGCAGCCAGGGGGTGAACACTGAAGCTTTCTTT
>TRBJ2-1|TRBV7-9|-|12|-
CASSGLAGEQFF
TGTGCCAGCAGCGGTCTGGCGGGTGAGCAGTTCTTC
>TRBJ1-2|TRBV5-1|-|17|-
CASSLTSWDTEGYGYTF
TGCGCCAGCAGCCTGACTTCTTGGGACACGGAAGGCTATGGCTACACCTTC
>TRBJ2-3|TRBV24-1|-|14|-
CATSGTAYTDTQYF
TGTGCCACCAGTGGTACAGCTTACACAGATACGCAGTATTTT
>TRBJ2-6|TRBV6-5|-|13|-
CASRGTGANVLTF
TGTGCCAGCCGGGGAACTGGGGCCAACGTCCTGACTTTC